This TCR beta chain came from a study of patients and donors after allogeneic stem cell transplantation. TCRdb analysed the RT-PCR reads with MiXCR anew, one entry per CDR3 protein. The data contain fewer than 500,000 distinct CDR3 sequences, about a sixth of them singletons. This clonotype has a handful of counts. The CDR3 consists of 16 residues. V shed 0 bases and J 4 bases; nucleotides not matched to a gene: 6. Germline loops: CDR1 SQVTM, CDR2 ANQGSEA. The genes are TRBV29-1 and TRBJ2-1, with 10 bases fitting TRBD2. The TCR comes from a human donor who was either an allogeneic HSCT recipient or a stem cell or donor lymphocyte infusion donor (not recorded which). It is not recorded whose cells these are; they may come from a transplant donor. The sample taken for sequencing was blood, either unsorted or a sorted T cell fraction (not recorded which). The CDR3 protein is CSVEDQSSGGYNEQFF. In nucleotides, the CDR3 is TGCAGCGTTGAAGATCAGTCTAGCGGGGGTTACAATGAGCAGTTCTTC.